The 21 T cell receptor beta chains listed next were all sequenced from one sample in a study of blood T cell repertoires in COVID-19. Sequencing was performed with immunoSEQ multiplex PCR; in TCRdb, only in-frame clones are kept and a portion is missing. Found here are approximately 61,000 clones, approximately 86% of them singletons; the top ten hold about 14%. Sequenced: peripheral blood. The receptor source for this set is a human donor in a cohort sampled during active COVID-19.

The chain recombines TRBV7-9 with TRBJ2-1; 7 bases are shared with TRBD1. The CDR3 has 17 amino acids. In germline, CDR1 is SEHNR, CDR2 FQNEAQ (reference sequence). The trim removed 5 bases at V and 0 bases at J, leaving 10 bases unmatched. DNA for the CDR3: TGTGCCAGCAGCACGCCCCGGGACAGCCTCTCCTACAATGAGCAGTTCTTC. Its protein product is CASSTPRDSLSYNEQFF.

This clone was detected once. The CDR3 protein is CASSPDRESSPLHF. The CDR3 DNA follows: TGTGCCAGCAGCCCCGACAGGGAGAGTTCACCCCTCCACTTT. The rearrangement links TRBV7-9 to TRBJ1-6; 7 bases map to TRBD1. The ends lost 5 bases at V and 9 bases at J; junction bases unmatched: 7. CDR3 size: 14 residues. In germline, CDR1 is SEHNR, CDR2 FQNEAQ (reference sequence).

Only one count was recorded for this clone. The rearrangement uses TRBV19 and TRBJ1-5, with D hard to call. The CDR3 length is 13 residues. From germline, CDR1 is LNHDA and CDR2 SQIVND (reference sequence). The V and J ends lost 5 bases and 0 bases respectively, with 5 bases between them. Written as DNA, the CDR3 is TGTGCCAGTAGTGGGCATAGCAATCAGCCCCAGCATTTT. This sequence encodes CASSGHSNQPQHF.

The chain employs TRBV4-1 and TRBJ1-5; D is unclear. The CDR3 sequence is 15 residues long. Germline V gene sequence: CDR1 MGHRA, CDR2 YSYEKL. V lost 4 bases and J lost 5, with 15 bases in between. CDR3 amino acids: CASSLTYSGDQPQHF. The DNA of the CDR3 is TGCGCCAGCAGCCTAACGTACAGCGGGGATCAGCCCCAGCATTTT.

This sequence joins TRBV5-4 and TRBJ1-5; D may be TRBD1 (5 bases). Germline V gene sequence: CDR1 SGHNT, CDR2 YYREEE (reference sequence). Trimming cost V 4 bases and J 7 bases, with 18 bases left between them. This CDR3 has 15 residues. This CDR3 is CASSVRPGLGQPQHF. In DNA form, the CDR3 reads TGTGCCAGCAGCGTGAGGCCAGGGTTGGGGCAGCCCCAGCATTTT.

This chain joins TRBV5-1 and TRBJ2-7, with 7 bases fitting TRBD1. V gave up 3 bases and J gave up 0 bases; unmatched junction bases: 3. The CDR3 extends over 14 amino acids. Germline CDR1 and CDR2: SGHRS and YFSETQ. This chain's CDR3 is CASSYRGSSYEQYF. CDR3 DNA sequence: TGCGCCAGCAGCTACAGGGGTTCCTCCTACGAGCAGTACTTC.

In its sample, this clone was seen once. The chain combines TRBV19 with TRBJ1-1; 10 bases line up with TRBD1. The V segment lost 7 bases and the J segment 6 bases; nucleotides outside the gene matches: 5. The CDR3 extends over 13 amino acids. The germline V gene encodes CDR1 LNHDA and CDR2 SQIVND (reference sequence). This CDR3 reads CASTRDRGAEAFF. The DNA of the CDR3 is TGTGCCAGTACCCGGGACAGGGGTGCTGAAGCTTTCTTT.

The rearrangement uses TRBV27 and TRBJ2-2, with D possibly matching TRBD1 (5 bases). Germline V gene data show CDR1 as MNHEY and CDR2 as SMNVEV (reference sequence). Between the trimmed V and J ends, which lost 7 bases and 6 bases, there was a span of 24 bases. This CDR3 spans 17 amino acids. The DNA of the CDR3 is TGTGCCAGCACACAGGTGGGTAGCCCCCCTCCTTCCGGGGAGCTGTTTTTT. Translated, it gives CASTQVGSPPPSGELFF.

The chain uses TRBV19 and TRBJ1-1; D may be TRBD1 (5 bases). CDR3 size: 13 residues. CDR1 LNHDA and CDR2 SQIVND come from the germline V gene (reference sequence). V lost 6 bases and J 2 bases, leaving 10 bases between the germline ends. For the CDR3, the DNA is TGTGCCAGTAGGACAGAAAGAAACACTGAAGCTTTCTTT. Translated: CASRTERNTEAFF.

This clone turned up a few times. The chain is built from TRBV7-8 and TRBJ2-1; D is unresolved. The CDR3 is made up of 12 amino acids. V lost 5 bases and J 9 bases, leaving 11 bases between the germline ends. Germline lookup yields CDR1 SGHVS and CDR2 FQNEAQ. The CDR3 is CASSHLQLEQFF. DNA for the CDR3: TGTGCCAGCAGCCACCTCCAACTTGAGCAGTTCTTC.

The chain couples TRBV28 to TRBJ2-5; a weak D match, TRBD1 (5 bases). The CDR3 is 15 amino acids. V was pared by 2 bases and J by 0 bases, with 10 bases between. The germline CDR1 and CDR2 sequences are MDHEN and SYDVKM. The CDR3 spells CASSLPRQYQETQYF. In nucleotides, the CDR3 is TGTGCCAGCAGTTTACCTCGACAGTACCAAGAGACCCAGTACTTC.

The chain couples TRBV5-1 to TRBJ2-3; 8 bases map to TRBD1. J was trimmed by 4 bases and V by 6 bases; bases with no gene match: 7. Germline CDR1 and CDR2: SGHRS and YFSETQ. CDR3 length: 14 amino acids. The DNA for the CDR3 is TGCGCCAGCATGCAGGGGGCTAAATCAGATACGCAGTATTTT. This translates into CASMQGAKSDTQYF.

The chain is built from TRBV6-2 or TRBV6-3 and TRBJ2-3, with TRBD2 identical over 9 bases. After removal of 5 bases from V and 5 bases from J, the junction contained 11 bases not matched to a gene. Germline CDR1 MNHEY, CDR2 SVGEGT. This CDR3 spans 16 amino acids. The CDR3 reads CASSLSGSGGVDTQYF. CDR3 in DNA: TGTGCCAGCAGTCTTAGCGGGAGCGGGGGTGTAGATACGCAGTATTTT.

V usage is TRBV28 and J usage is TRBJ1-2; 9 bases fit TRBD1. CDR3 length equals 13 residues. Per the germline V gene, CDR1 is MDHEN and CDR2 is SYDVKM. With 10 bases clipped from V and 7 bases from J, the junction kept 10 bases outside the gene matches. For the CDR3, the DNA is TGTGCCACCCAGAGGGACAGGGATCGTGGCTACACCTTC. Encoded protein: CATQRDRDRGYTF.

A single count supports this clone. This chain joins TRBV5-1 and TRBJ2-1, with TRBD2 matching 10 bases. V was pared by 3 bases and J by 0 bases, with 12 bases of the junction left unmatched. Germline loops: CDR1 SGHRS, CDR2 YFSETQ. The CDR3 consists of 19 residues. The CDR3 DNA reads TGCGCCAGCAGCTCCCGGGTAGCGGGAGGTCTTAGCTCCTACAATGAGCAGTTCTTC. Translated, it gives CASSSRVAGGLSSYNEQFF.

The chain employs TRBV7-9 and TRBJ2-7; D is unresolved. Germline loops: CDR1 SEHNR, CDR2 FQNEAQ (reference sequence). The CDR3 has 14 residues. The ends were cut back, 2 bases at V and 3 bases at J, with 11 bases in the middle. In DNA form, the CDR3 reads TGTGCCAGCAGCTTATCCACAGCTAACTACGAGCAGTACTTC. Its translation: CASSLSTANYEQYF.

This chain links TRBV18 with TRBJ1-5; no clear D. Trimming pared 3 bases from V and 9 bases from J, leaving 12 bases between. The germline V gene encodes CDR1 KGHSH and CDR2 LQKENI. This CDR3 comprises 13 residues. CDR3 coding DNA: TGTGCCAGCTCACCTGATCATGGAGCGCCCCAGCATTTT. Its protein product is CASSPDHGAPQHF.

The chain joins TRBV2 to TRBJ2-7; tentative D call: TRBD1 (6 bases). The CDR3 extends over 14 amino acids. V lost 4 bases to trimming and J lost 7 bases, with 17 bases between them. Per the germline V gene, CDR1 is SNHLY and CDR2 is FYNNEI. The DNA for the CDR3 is TGTGCCAGCAGTGTGGCTGGGGGCCTGGGGGAGCAGTACTTC. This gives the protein CASSVAGGLGEQYF.

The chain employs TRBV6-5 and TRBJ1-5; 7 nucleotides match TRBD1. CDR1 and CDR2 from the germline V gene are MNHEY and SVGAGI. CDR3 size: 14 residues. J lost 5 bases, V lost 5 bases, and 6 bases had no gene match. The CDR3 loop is CASSNRGPYQPQHF. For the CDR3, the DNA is TGTGCCAGCAGTAATAGGGGGCCCTATCAGCCCCAGCATTTT.

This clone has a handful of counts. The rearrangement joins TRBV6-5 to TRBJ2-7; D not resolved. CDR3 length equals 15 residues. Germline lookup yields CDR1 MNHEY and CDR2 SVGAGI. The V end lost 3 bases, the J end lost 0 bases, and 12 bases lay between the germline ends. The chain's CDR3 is CASSYKFWSSYEQYF. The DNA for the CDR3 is TGTGCCAGCAGTTATAAATTCTGGAGCTCCTACGAGCAGTACTTC.

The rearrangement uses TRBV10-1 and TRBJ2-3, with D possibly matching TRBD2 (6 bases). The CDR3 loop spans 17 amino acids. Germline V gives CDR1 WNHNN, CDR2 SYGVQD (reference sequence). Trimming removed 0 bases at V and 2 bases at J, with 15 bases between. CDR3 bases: TGCGCCAGCAGTGAGTCCGGGGGAGGCCGTAACACAGATACGCAGTATTTT. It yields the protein CASSESGGGRNTDTQYF.